Listed below are T cell receptor beta chains from one sample, sequenced in a study of identifying expanded T cells in peripheral blood. Repertoires were generated with immunoSEQ multiplex PCR, while TCRdb's copy carries only in-frame clones and drops some. The sample has approximately 97,000 clones, more than 70% seen once. The source material was blood. The receptors were gathered from a person between 18 and 75 years old in good health. The CDR3 runs from the conserved cysteine through the conserved F or W. The D gene is left open where the match is weak. Expanded clones are given a class, and other clones once, few, many or no size at all.

V gene	clone size	J gene	D gene	CDR3 DNA	CDR3 protein
TRBV7-7	NA	TRBJ2-1	TRBD1	TGTGCCAGCAGCTTATCGACAGGGTGGGGCAATGAGCAGTTCTTC	CASSLSTGWGNEQFF
TRBV10-3	NA	TRBJ1-3	NA	TGTGCCATCAGTGGGGAGTCGACAGGACGAAACACCATATATTTT	CAISGESTGRNTIYF
TRBV2	NA	TRBJ2-6	TRBD1	TGTGCCAGCAGTACAGGGGGCGAGGCCAACGTCCTGACTTTC	CASSTGGEANVLTF
TRBV5-6	NA	TRBJ2-5	TRBD2	TGTGCCAGCAGCTTGGGACTAGCGGGCCAAGAGACCCAGTACTTC	CASSLGLAGQETQYF
TRBV15	NA	TRBJ1-2	NA	TGTGCCACCAGCTCGGGGACGGCCATGGATGGCTACACCTTC	CATSSGTAMDGYTF
TRBV6-5	NA	TRBJ1-3	TRBD1	TGTGCCAGCCGGACAGGGATGAACACCATATATTTT	CASRTGMNTIYF
TRBV6-5	NA	TRBJ1-4	NA	TGTGCCAGCAGTTCCGGACAGGAAAAACTGTTTTTT	CASSSGQEKLFF
TRBV6-1	NA	TRBJ2-2	TRBD2	TGTGCCACTGGGAGGGACACCGGGGAGCTGTTTTTT	CATGRDTGELFF
TRBV2	NA	TRBJ2-7	NA	TGTGCCAGCAGGGGACCCAACTTTTGGGAGCAGTACTTC	CASRGPNFWEQYF
TRBV19	few	TRBJ2-7	TRBD1	TGTGCCAGTAGTACGGACAGGGAATGGGACGAGCAGTACTTC	CASSTDREWDEQYF
TRBV27	NA	TRBJ1-1	TRBD1	TGTGCCAGCAGTCTCTGGACAGGGGACACTGAAGCTTTCTTT	CASSLWTGDTEAFF
TRBV11-2	NA	TRBJ2-2	TRBD1	TGTGCCAGCAGCTTAGGTCCCCAGGGGGCGCGAATGAACACCGGGGAGCTGTTTTTT	CASSLGPQGARMNTGELFF
TRBV28	NA	TRBJ1-2	TRBD1	TGTGCCAGCAGTTTATTCGGGACAGCTTCTAACTATGGCTACACCTTC	CASSLFGTASNYGYTF
TRBV6-6	NA	TRBJ1-3	NA	TGTGCCAGCAGACAGGGATTATCTGGAAACACCATATATTTT	CASRQGLSGNTIYF
TRBV11-3	NA	TRBJ2-5	NA	TGTGCCAGCAGCTTAGTATTAACGGAGACCCAGTACTTC	CASSLVLTETQYF
TRBV5-8	once	TRBJ1-5	NA	TGTGCCAGCAGCCATACCTCCGGGGCCTATCAGCCCCAGCATTTT	CASSHTSGAYQPQHF
TRBV6-5	NA	TRBJ1-5	TRBD1	TGTGCCAGCAGTTCTAGGACAGGGGGCAATCAGCCCCAGCATTTT	CASSSRTGGNQPQHF
TRBV9	NA	TRBJ1-3	NA	TGTGCCAGCAGCGTAGACGGAGTAGGAGGAAACACCATATATTTT	CASSVDGVGGNTIYF
TRBV30	NA	TRBJ1-1	NA	TGTGCCTGGAGTCCGACAGGTGGGACTGAAGCTTTCTTT	CAWSPTGGTEAFF
TRBV9	once	TRBJ2-1	NA	TGTGCCAGCAGCGTTGGAGGGACCTCCTACAATGAGCAGTTCTTC	CASSVGGTSYNEQFF
TRBV30	NA	TRBJ2-5	NA	TGTGCCTGGAGTCTCGAAGAGACCCAGTACTTC	CAWSLEETQYF
TRBV29-1	NA	TRBJ2-2	NA	TGCAGCGTTGACGGGAACACCGGGGAGCTGTTTTTT	CSVDGNTGELFF
TRBV5-1	NA	TRBJ1-1	NA	TGCGCCAGCAGCTCGACGGGGGGCGAAATAATTGAAGCTTTCTTT	CASSSTGGEIIEAFF
TRBV16	NA	TRBJ1-2	TRBD1	TGTGCCAGCAGCCTGGGACAGGGGAACTATGGCTACACCTTC	CASSLGQGNYGYTF